The 22 T cell receptor beta chains reported below all come from one sample, sequenced in a study of CD8+ T cells in alopecia areata. As the sequencing template, cDNA was produced by extracting RNA and reverse transcribing it. Libraries were prepared by immunoSEQ multiplex PCR; TCRdb keeps only in-frame clonotypes and omits some of them. The sample consists of approximately 210,000 clones, over 60% of them appearing once. The treatment denotes: oral pan-JAK inhibitor, 5-10 mg twice daily. The sample was CD4+ T cells sorted from blood, taken at week 4, from a patient treated with tofacitinib. These receptor sequences come from a human donor with alopecia areata.

This rearrangement joins TRBV2 to TRBJ1-1; no clear D. CDR3 length: 12 amino acids. Germline lookup yields CDR1 SNHLY and CDR2 FYNNEI. V lost 4 bases and J 3 bases, leaving 6 bases between the germline ends. CDR3 sequence: CASSAQDTEAFF. DNA for the CDR3: TGTGCCAGCAGTGCGCAGGACACTGAAGCTTTCTTT.

The gene calls are TRBV29-1 and TRBJ1-6, with D perhaps TRBD1 (6 bases). The CDR3 has 13 amino acids. The germline gives CDR1 SQVTM, CDR2 ANQGSEA. V gave up 4 bases and J gave up 7 bases, with 11 bases separating them. The DNA for the CDR3 is TGCAGCGTTGCCCAGGGGAAAAATTCACCCCTCCACTTT. Translation gives CSVAQGKNSPLHF.

In regard to this clone: In the same sample, other DNA sequences code for this CDR3. The chain carries TRBV18 and TRBJ2-3; 8 nucleotides agree with TRBD1. Germline CDR1 and CDR2: KGHSH and LQKENI. This CDR3 has 14 residues. The junction had 2 bases not matched to a gene; V was cut back by 3 bases and J by 3 bases. CDR3 residues: CASSPRQGTDTQYF. The CDR3 nucleotides are TGTGCCAGCTCACCGCGACAGGGGACAGATACGCAGTATTTT.

The CDR3 region is CSVLRLRGINYGYTF. The CDR3 region has the DNA TGCAGCGTGCTCCGCCTCAGGGGGATTAACTATGGCTACACCTTC. The chain couples TRBV29-1 to TRBJ1-2; 7 bases are shared with TRBD1. This CDR3 is built from 15 residues. CDR1 and CDR2 from the germline V gene are SQVTM and ANQGSEA. Trimming at V came to 6 bases and at J to 1 base, leaving 11 bases not matched to a gene.

The V call is TRBV6-5, the J call TRBJ2-7; 9 nucleotides align to TRBD2. Per germline, CDR1 MNHEY and CDR2 SVGAGI. Trimming at V came to 2 bases and at J to 4 bases, leaving 6 bases not matched to a gene. The CDR3 contains 15 residues. The CDR3 DNA sequence: TGTGCCAGCAGTTACGTGCTAGCGGGGAGGTACGAGCAGTACTTC. Translation gives CASSYVLAGRYEQYF.

The chain uses TRBV15 and TRBJ2-5; D call uncertain. With 2 bases removed from V and 5 bases from J, the gap between germline ends came to 15 bases. This CDR3 comprises 15 residues. The V gene's germline CDR1 is LNHNV and CDR2 YYDKDF (reference sequence). The CDR3: CATSRRGPFAETQYF. The CDR3 region has the DNA TGTGCCACCAGCAGAAGAGGACCCTTTGCGGAGACCCAGTACTTC.

Comment on this clone: Other DNA variants within this sample encode the same CDR3. The CDR3 loop is CAISESRETQYF. The DNA of the CDR3 is TGTGCCATCAGTGAGTCGCGGGAAACCCAGTACTTC. The chain carries TRBV10-3 and TRBJ2-5; tentatively, D is TRBD2 (6 bases). CDR1 and CDR2 (germline): ENHRY, SYGVKD. Trimming pared 0 bases from V and 8 bases from J, leaving 7 bases between. This CDR3 comprises 12 residues.

The rearrangement uses TRBV20-1 and TRBJ1-1; D call uncertain. CDR1 DFQATT and CDR2 SNEGSKA come from the germline V gene (reference sequence). V was cut by 5 bases and J by 5 bases, with 6 bases left in between. The CDR3 loop spans 10 amino acids. The CDR3 bases are TGCAGTGCTGCCAGAACTGAAGCTTTCTTT. Its translation: CSAARTEAFF.

This chain links TRBV27 with TRBJ1-2, with TRBD1 matching 9 bases. After removal of 6 bases from V and 4 bases from J, the junction contained 9 bases not matched to a gene. CDR3 length: 15 residues. CDR1 and CDR2 (germline): MNHEY, SMNVEV (reference sequence). Written as DNA, the CDR3 is TGTGCCAGCAGCGCTCCGGGACAGGGAAGCTATGGCTACACCTTC. Residues: CASSAPGQGSYGYTF.

This clone was seen only once. V and J are TRBV30 and TRBJ1-6, with 10 bases identical to TRBD1. The CDR3 runs 14 residues. Looked up from germline, CDR1 is GTSNPN and CDR2 is SVGIG (reference sequence). Here the CDR3 reads CALTDRGLNSPLHF. The CDR3 DNA reads as TGTGCACTGACGGACAGGGGGTTAAATTCACCCCTCCACTTT.

This clone showed up just a few times. CDR3 nucleotide sequence: TGTGCCATCAGTGATGAGGGGTCCGGAGAGACCCAGTACTTC. The encoded protein is CAISDEGSGETQYF. The rearrangement links TRBV10-3 to TRBJ2-5; the D call may be TRBD1 or TRBD2 (5 bases each). Trimming shortened V by 3 bases and J by 4 bases, and 12 bases separated the two germline ends. This CDR3 spans 14 amino acids. Germline CDR1 and CDR2: ENHRY and SYGVKD.

This chain uses TRBV7-9 with TRBJ1-1; 7 positions agree with TRBD1. The V segment lost 0 bases and the J segment 8 bases; nucleotides outside the gene matches: 3. The CDR3 spans 13 residues. CDR1 and CDR2 from the germline V gene are SEHNR and FQNEAQ (reference sequence). The CDR3 DNA reads as TGTGCCAGCAGCTTAGCGGGGGGACAGGAAGCTTTCTTT. It encodes CASSLAGGQEAFF.

This chain uses TRBV7-9 with TRBJ1-1, with D possibly matching TRBD1 (6 bases). The CDR3 is made up of 13 amino acids. V lost 5 bases and J 5 bases, leaving 12 bases between the germline ends. From germline, CDR1 is SEHNR and CDR2 FQNEAQ (reference sequence). The CDR3 DNA reads as TGTGCCAGCAGCATAGACAGGAGAACTGAAGCTTTCTTT. It codes for CASSIDRRTEAFF.

This chain links TRBV5-1 with TRBJ2-3, with TRBD1 matching over 8 bases. Germline V gives CDR1 SGHRS, CDR2 YFSETQ. This CDR3 is 16 amino acids long. V gave up 2 bases and J gave up 1 base; unmatched junction bases: 6. CDR3 sequence: CASSFSGTGRTDTQYF. In nucleotides, the CDR3 is TGCGCCAGCAGCTTTTCCGGGACAGGACGCACAGATACGCAGTATTTT.

The chain carries TRBV19 and TRBJ2-1; weak D call: TRBD1 (6 bases). Germline V gene lookup returns CDR1 LNHDA and CDR2 SQIVND (reference sequence). The CDR3 consists of 16 residues. Deletions cut 5 bases from V and 0 bases from J, with 14 bases between. This chain's CDR3 is CASSSRGPLSYNEQFF. In DNA form, the CDR3 reads TGTGCCAGTAGTTCCAGGGGACCGCTCTCCTACAATGAGCAGTTCTTC.

With regard to this clone: At one end the junction does not follow the germline gene, possibly because of a read error. The CDR3 coding sequence is TGTGCCAACAGCCAAGATCGCACTACTCTTCAACCCCTCCACTTT. Residues: CANSQDRTTLQPLHF. The chain carries TRBV4-2 and TRBJ1-6; D gene uncertain. The CDR3 covers 15 residues. Germline loops: CDR1 LGHNA, CDR2 YNFKEQ.

This clone was picked up many times. V and J are TRBV18 and TRBJ1-1; weak D call: TRBD1 (5 bases). This CDR3 spans 13 amino acids. Trimming took off 2 bases at V and 6 bases at J, with 10 bases between the two ends. Germline V gene sequence: CDR1 KGHSH, CDR2 LQKENI. The CDR3 here is CASSPSRDSEAFF. CDR3 coding DNA: TGTGCCAGCTCACCATCTAGGGACTCTGAAGCTTTCTTT.

The J gene is TRBJ2-7, the V gene TRBV2, with 8 bases lining up with TRBD1. Germline assignment: CDR1 SNHLY and CDR2 FYNNEI. The CDR3 consists of 15 residues. The V and J ends lost 6 bases and 4 bases, in that order; junction bases with no gene match: 11. CDR3 coding DNA: TGTGCCAGCAGCCCCGGGACAGGTCTTAGATACGAGCAGTACTTC. Its protein product is CASSPGTGLRYEQYF.

The V call is TRBV19, the J call TRBJ2-1; 7 bases map to TRBD1. The CDR3 length is 14 residues. Germline V gene lookup returns CDR1 LNHDA and CDR2 SQIVND (reference sequence). J was trimmed by 11 bases and V by 1 base; bases with no gene match: 8. CDR3 in amino acids: CASSIGRRGLQQFF. As DNA, the CDR3 is TGTGCCAGTAGTATAGGAAGAAGGGGGCTACAGCAGTTCTTC.

There are a few counts of this clone. Distinct nucleotide sequences in the sample also encode this CDR3. This chain joins TRBV30 and TRBJ2-3; D unresolved. V was trimmed by 0 bases and J by 4 bases, leaving 8 bases between them. CDR1 and CDR2 (germline): GTSNPN, SVGIG (reference sequence). The CDR3 runs 13 residues. CDR3 coding DNA: TGTGCCTGGAGTGTACGGGCCCCAGATACGCAGTATTTT. It specifies CAWSVRAPDTQYF.

The genes are TRBV30 and TRBJ2-2, with D possibly TRBD2 on 6 matching bases. V was shortened by 0 bases and J by 1 base, with 9 bases between the two germline ends. The CDR3 extends over 15 amino acids. CDR1 is GTSNPN, CDR2 SVGIG, per germline (reference sequence). CDR3 DNA sequence: TGTGCCTGGAGTGTACGGCGGGGGAACACCGGGGAGCTGTTTTTT. Protein product: CAWSVRRGNTGELFF.

The chain is built from TRBV5-1 and TRBJ2-3, with a tentative D call TRBD2 (6 bases). Trimming stripped 4 bases from V and 4 bases from J, with 13 bases between. CDR3 length: 14 residues. Germline V gene sequence: CDR1 SGHRS, CDR2 YFSETQ. The CDR3 loop reads CASSLDYPADTQYF. CDR3 coding DNA: TGCGCCAGCAGCCTGGACTACCCCGCAGATACGCAGTATTTT.